These T cell receptor beta chains were read from a single sample in a study of T-cell reconstitution after alpha-beta-depleted transplantation in children. From the PCR reads, TCRdb called clonotypes with MiXCR, one entry per CDR3 protein. The sample lists around 200,000 distinct CDR3 sequences, approximately 10% occurring once. The sample consisted of PBMCs from the stem cell graft donor, taken from the stem cell graft. Receptors originate from a human donor who donated a stem cell graft to a child with acute lymphoblastic leukemia. Each CDR3 is given with its conserved first and last residue. D genes are given only for firm matches. Not every row has a clone size; where given, it reads once, few, many or a size class.

cdr3_nt cdr3_aa clone_size d_call j_call cdr3_length v_call
TGTGCCAGCAGTTTTAGCAGGGGCCGGGAGCAGTTCTTC CASSFSRGREQFF . . TRBJ2-1 13 TRBV12-3/TRBV12-4
TGCGCCAGCAGTCAGGGAGAGGGCAATGAGCAGTTCTTC CASSQGEGNEQFF . . TRBJ2-1 13 TRBV5-1
TGCAGCGTTCGTGACGGACGTCCTGAAGCTTTCTTT CSVRDGRPEAFF . . TRBJ1-1 12 TRBV29-1
TGTGCCAGCAGTTTAAGTCAGGATGGGGTAACGCAGTATTTT CASSLSQDGVTQYF many . TRBJ2-3 14 TRBV28
TGTGCCAGCAGCTTAGATTCTCGGGAGGGCTACACCTTC CASSLDSREGYTF many . TRBJ1-2 13 TRBV7-8
TGTGCCAGCAGCTTAGGGGGACAGGATCAGCCCCAGCATTTT CASSLGGQDQPQHF . TRBD1 TRBJ1-5 14 TRBV7-2
TGTGCCTGGAGTGGACGCGGGACAGACTATGGCTACACCTTC CAWSGRGTDYGYTF . TRBD1 TRBJ1-2 14 TRBV30
TGTGCCAGCAGACAGGGGATAGGGCGAACTGAAGCTTTCTTT CASRQGIGRTEAFF many TRBD1 TRBJ1-1 14 TRBV11-1
TGTGCCAGCAGCCGACAGGGGTTTGGAGATACGCAGTATTTT CASSRQGFGDTQYF few TRBD1 TRBJ2-3 14 TRBV3-1
TGTGCCAGCAGCCCCAGTGGCGGGACAGTCTATGGCTACACCTTC CASSPSGGTVYGYTF few TRBD1 TRBJ1-2 15 TRBV7-9
TGCAGTGCTATAAACAGGGGCTTCTATGGCTACACCTTC CSAINRGFYGYTF . TRBD1 TRBJ1-2 13 TRBV20-1
TGTGCCAGCTCACCACCGGGTGACACTGAAGCTTTCTTT CASSPPGDTEAFF . . TRBJ1-1 13 TRBV18
TGCGCCAGCAGCCAAGATCTACGCCGAAGCTCCTATAATTCACCCCTCCACTTT CASSQDLRRSSYNSPLHF . . TRBJ1-6 18 TRBV4-3
TGTGCCAGCAGTTTCACAGGGGGCTCTGAAGCTTTCTTT CASSFTGGSEAFF many TRBD1 TRBJ1-1 13 TRBV27
TGTGCCAGCAGCCAAGATAGGAGCGGAGGCTCCTACGAGCAGTACTTC CASSQDRSGGSYEQYF . . TRBJ2-7 16 TRBV4-2
TGTGCCACCAGCCTAAGGAAGGGTAATTCACCCCTCCACTTT CATSLRKGNSPLHF . . TRBJ1-6 14 TRBV15
TGTGCCAGCAGCTCGACAGGGTGGTACGAAAAACTGTTTTTT CASSSTGWYEKLFF . TRBD1 TRBJ1-4 14 TRBV7-8
TGTGCCAGCAGCTTAGGTGCTAGAAACACAGATACGCAGTATTTT CASSLGARNTDTQYF . . TRBJ2-3 15 TRBV7-2
TGTGCCAGCAGCGAAACAGGAGTCGGGGGCGGGGAGCTGTTTTTT CASSETGVGGGELFF few . TRBJ2-2 15 TRBV4-2
TGTGCCAGCAGTGAGACAGGATTCAACACTGAAGCTTTCTTT CASSETGFNTEAFF . . TRBJ1-1 14 TRBV2
TGTGCCAGCATCCAGGGGGGGGCCCAGTACTTC CASIQGGAQYF many . TRBJ2-5 11 TRBV6-2/TRBV6-3
TGTGCCATAAGTGGGAGCTATGGCTACACCTTC CAISGSYGYTF few . TRBJ1-2 11 TRBV10-3
TGTGCCAGCTCAACAGGACAGAGTAGGGGCGAGCAGTACTTC CASSTGQSRGEQYF many . TRBJ2-7 14 TRBV25-1
TGTGCCAGCTCACCACTTTTCGACCCCACCGGGGAGCTGTTTTTT CASSPLFDPTGELFF . . TRBJ2-2 15 TRBV18
TGCAGCGTTGTTTCTTCGGGACAGGGTTTTGGAGAGCAGTTCTTC CSVVSSGQGFGEQFF many TRBD1 TRBJ2-1 15 TRBV29-1
TGTGCCACCAGTGACCCCTACACCGGGGAGCTGTTTTTT CATSDPYTGELFF . . TRBJ2-2 13 TRBV24-1
TGTGCCAGCAGTTCCCACTCGGGGAACACTGAAGCTTTCTTT CASSSHSGNTEAFF many . TRBJ1-1 14 TRBV27
TGCAGTGCTACAGGGACAGGGGGCGCGAATTCACCCCTCCACTTT CSATGTGGANSPLHF few TRBD1 TRBJ1-6 15 TRBV20-1
TGCAGTGCTGGGGGGACTAGCGGGAGCACAGATACGCAGTATTTT CSAGGTSGSTDTQYF . TRBD2 TRBJ2-3 15 TRBV20-1
TGTGCCAGCAGCCAAGATGTCGGGGGGGCCCTACTATACAATGAGCAGTTCTTC CASSQDVGGALLYNEQFF few TRBD2 TRBJ2-1 18 TRBV3-1
TGTGCCAGCAGCCCAGGGGCACGGATTCTCCACTTT CASSPGARILHF . . TRBJ1-6 12 TRBV3-1
TGTGCCAGCCGTACCGCCGATTATAACACTGAAGCTTTCTTT CASRTADYNTEAFF many . TRBJ1-1 14 TRBV6-4
TGCGCCAGCAGCCAAGATCCCCAGAGCACAGATACGCAGTATTTT CASSQDPQSTDTQYF . . TRBJ2-3 15 TRBV4-3
TGTGCCAGCACCTTAAGTGGGAGAACCCAGTACTTC CASTLSGRTQYF . . TRBJ2-5 12 TRBV7-2
TGTGCCAGCAGTTTTTATAGGACAGGGGGCTACGAGCAGTACTTC CASSFYRTGGYEQYF many TRBD1 TRBJ2-7 15 TRBV12-3/TRBV12-4
TGTGCCAGCAGCCCGGACAGGTACTCCTACGAGCAGTACTTC CASSPDRYSYEQYF few TRBD1 TRBJ2-7 14 TRBV7-2
TGTGCCAGCAGCCCACAAATTAGGAGGCCCAAGGACACCGGGGAGCTGTTTTTT CASSPQIRRPKDTGELFF few . TRBJ2-2 18 TRBV11-2
TGCAGCGTTGGGGGGCGGGCCGAGCAGTACTTC CSVGGRAEQYF many . TRBJ2-7 11 TRBV29-1
TGTGCCAGTAGCGTCGAAACCAGGGGGCGACGGCAGCCCCAGCATTTT CASSVETRGRRQPQHF . TRBD1 TRBJ1-5 16 TRBV19
TGCAGTGCTCAAGGGACAGGGGGCTTGAGCTATGGCTACACCTTC CSAQGTGGLSYGYTF . TRBD1 TRBJ1-2 15 TRBV20-1
TGTGCCAGCAGCTTAGATCCAGCCAAAAACATTCAGTACTTC CASSLDPAKNIQYF many . TRBJ2-4 14 TRBV11-2
TGCGCCAGCAGCCAAGATGGGGCCCTCTGGGGCTACACCTTC CASSQDGALWGYTF many . TRBJ1-2 14 TRBV4-3
TGTGCCAGCTCACCAGAGGACAAGAACACTGAAGCTTTCTTT CASSPEDKNTEAFF many . TRBJ1-1 14 TRBV18
TGTGCCAGCAGTACGGGACAGTACACTGAAGCTTTCTTT CASSTGQYTEAFF few TRBD1 TRBJ1-1 13 TRBV12-3/TRBV12-4
TGTGCCAGCAGTGGCCGGGACAGGGGATACAATGAGCAGTTCTTC CASSGRDRGYNEQFF many TRBD1 TRBJ2-1 15 TRBV25-1
TGCGCCAGCAGCCAAGTGGGTGCCGGGGCGTTCAGTGGGACCCAGTACTTC CASSQVGAGAFSGTQYF few . TRBJ2-5 17 TRBV4-1
TGTGCCAGCACCCAAGGACAGTGGAACACTGAAGCTTTCTTT CASTQGQWNTEAFF many . TRBJ1-1 14 TRBV25-1
TGTGCCAGCAGCACAGGGGACACTGAAGCTTTCTTT CASSTGDTEAFF many TRBD1 TRBJ1-1 12 TRBV5-6
TGCAGCGTTGGAGGAGGGGGCGCGGGCGGCTACACCTTC CSVGGGGAGGYTF few TRBD1 TRBJ1-2 13 TRBV29-1
TGTGCCAGCTCCCCCGCACCTTCAGGGGATCAGCCCCAGCATTTT CASSPAPSGDQPQHF many . TRBJ1-5 15 TRBV18
TGTGCCAGCAGCCAAGAGGCAGTTACCGGGGAGCTGTTTTTT CASSQEAVTGELFF many . TRBJ2-2 14 TRBV3-1
TGCAGTGTAAGTGGGGCGAGACTAGACAATGAGCAGTTCTTC CSVSGARLDNEQFF few . TRBJ2-1 14 TRBV20-1
TGCAGCGTTGATGATCGGTCGGGAAACAATGAGCAGTTCTTC CSVDDRSGNNEQFF many . TRBJ2-1 14 TRBV29-1
TGTGCCAGCAGCTTAGCCGGGGGGCAGTACACTGAAGCTTTCTTT CASSLAGGQYTEAFF few . TRBJ1-1 15 TRBV7-9
TGTGCCAGCAGCTTACTTTGGGGGGCGAATCAGCCCCAGCATTTT CASSLLWGANQPQHF few . TRBJ1-5 15 TRBV7-2